Below are 31 T cell receptor beta chains sequenced from a single sample in a study of cytomegalovirus exposure and HLA in healthy donors. With 60 Vbeta and 13 Jbeta primers, the PCR was carried out. Profiling relied on immunoSEQ multiplex PCR, and the TCRdb table lists in-frame clones only, not all of them. Counted here are around 150,000 clones, 75% to 90% occurring once; the ten biggest clones make up 0.96%. The sample was PBMCs. The source of these receptors is a girl aged 2-10 years in good health and CMV-seropositive.

In DNA, the CDR3 is TGTGCCAGCAGGAGCCTGAGACGACTAGCGGGAAGGAATGAGCAGTTCTTC. It encodes CASRSLRRLAGRNEQFF. The chain couples TRBV5-5 to TRBJ2-1; 11 bases are a match to TRBD2. V lost 5 bases and J lost 7; bases outside the gene matches: 14. This CDR3 region has 17 residues. Germline V lookup: CDR1 SGHKS, CDR2 YYEKEE (reference sequence).

V and J are TRBV5-1 and TRBJ1-2, with 8 bases that match TRBD1. Trimming took 3 bases from V and 3 from J; bases not matched to a gene: 4. The CDR3 loop spans 14 amino acids. Germline CDR1 reads SGHRS; CDR2 reads YFSETQ. As DNA, the CDR3 is TGCGCCAGCAGCTCGGGACAGGCGGACTATGGCTACACCTTC. Its translation is CASSSGQADYGYTF.

V gene TRBV4-1 combines with J gene TRBJ2-7, with TRBD1 as a possible D gene (6 bases). The CDR3 extends over 15 amino acids. V shed 2 bases and J shed 0 bases, with 11 bases lying between them. CDR1 is MGHRA and CDR2 is YSYEKL in the germline V gene. The CDR3 protein is CASSQLAGASYEQYF. The CDR3 nucleotides are TGCGCCAGCAGCCAACTAGCAGGGGCCTCCTACGAGCAGTACTTC.

This clone turned up a few times. V gene TRBV4-1 combines with J gene TRBJ2-5, with 8 bases lining up with TRBD2. Germline V gene lookup returns CDR1 MGHRA and CDR2 YSYEKL. The CDR3 spans 18 residues. The V segment lost 7 bases and the J segment 1 base; nucleotides outside the gene matches: 17. CDR3 loop: CASMLSGSGLMGQETQYF. CDR3 in DNA: TGCGCCAGCATGTTAAGCGGGAGTGGGCTTATGGGCCAAGAGACCCAGTACTTC.

The chain has TRBV6-4 and TRBJ1-2; 7 nucleotides agree with TRBD1. CDR1 MRHNA and CDR2 SNTAGT come from the germline V gene. This CDR3 is 15 amino acids long. V was pared by 3 bases and J by 4 bases, with 8 bases of the junction left unmatched. In nucleotides, the CDR3 is TGTGCCAGCAGTGAGGAGGGGGCGGGTCGCTATGGCTACACCTTC. The encoded protein is CASSEEGAGRYGYTF.

V and J are TRBV28 and TRBJ2-5; 8 nucleotides line up with TRBD2. The junction had 5 bases not matched to a gene; V was cut back by 4 bases and J by 1 base. This CDR3 has 15 residues. Germline CDR1 reads MDHEN; CDR2 reads SYDVKM. CDR3 residues: CASSSPGTSQETQYF. In DNA, the CDR3 is TGTGCCAGCAGTTCCCCCGGGACTAGCCAAGAGACCCAGTACTTC.

This clone was picked up many times. J is TRBJ2-1 and V is TRBV25-1; no definite D call. V was shortened by 6 bases and J by 4 bases, with 10 bases between the two germline ends. Germline-derived CDR1 and CDR2 are MGHDK and SYGVNS. This CDR3 has 13 amino acids. CDR3 region: CASSLTEYNEQFF. The CDR3 DNA follows: TGTGCCAGCAGCCTTACAGAGTACAATGAGCAGTTCTTC.

The chain couples TRBV5-1 to TRBJ2-1; tentative D call: TRBD2 (6 bases). CDR1 is SGHRS, CDR2 YFSETQ, per germline. V was shortened by 0 bases and J by 4 bases, with 17 bases between the two germline ends. The length of the CDR3 is 17 residues. The CDR3 here is CASSLEYLAGRYNEQFF. As DNA, the CDR3 is TGCGCCAGCAGCTTGGAGTATTTGGCGGGACGGTACAATGAGCAGTTCTTC.

In its sample, this clone was seen once. This sample also contains other DNA sequences that code for the same CDR3. The chain uses TRBV10-3 and TRBJ2-7; 11 nucleotides line up with TRBD2. The CDR3 is 15 amino acids. V was clipped by 2 bases and J by 0 bases; unmatched bases: 0. Germline V gene data show CDR1 as ENHRY and CDR2 as SYGVKD. The CDR3 sequence: CAISEGTSGSYEQYF. CDR3 nucleotide sequence: TGTGCCATCAGTGAGGGGACTAGCGGCTCCTACGAGCAGTACTTC.

This clone was observed a handful of times. J is TRBJ1-1 and V is TRBV2; 7 bases fit TRBD1. With V trimmed by 9 bases and J by 6 bases, 13 bases remained unmatched. CDR1 and CDR2 (germline): SNHLY, FYNNEI. This CDR3 has 14 amino acids. The CDR3 sequence is CASRLNRGLAEAFF. The CDR3 DNA reads as TGTGCCAGTAGACTAAACAGGGGCTTGGCTGAAGCTTTCTTT.

V and J are TRBV28 and TRBJ1-5; TRBD1 is a possible D gene (5 bases). Per the germline V gene, CDR1 is MDHEN and CDR2 is SYDVKM. CDR3 length equals 12 residues. The germline V and J ends were trimmed by 11 bases and 8 bases, with 16 bases remaining between them. The CDR3 loop is CAGSGGWEPQHF. The CDR3 coding sequence is TGTGCCGGGAGCGGGGGTTGGGAGCCCCAGCATTTT.

This clone was recorded once. The chain carries TRBV27 and TRBJ2-5; 7 bases are shared with TRBD2. This CDR3 is built from 13 residues. Germline CDR1 and CDR2: MNHEY and SMNVEV (reference sequence). V dropped 3 bases and J dropped 6; count of bases not matched to a gene: 4. The CDR3 reads CASSFSREKTQYF. The CDR3 DNA follows: TGTGCCAGCAGTTTTTCGCGGGAGAAGACCCAGTACTTC.

The rearrangement links TRBV28 to TRBJ2-4, with a tentative D call TRBD2 (7 bases). The V and J ends lost 5 bases and 5 bases respectively, with 16 bases between them. The germline V gene encodes CDR1 MDHEN and CDR2 SYDVKM. The CDR3 totals 15 residues. The CDR3 region has the DNA TGTGCCAGCAGTGAACGGGGGGCGAGCCAAAACATTCAGTACTTC. Its protein is CASSERGASQNIQYF.

The CDR3 here is CGSWVSSGYTF. In nucleotides, the CDR3 is TGCGGGTCGTGGGTTAGCTCTGGCTACACCTTC. The V gene is TRBV20-1, the J gene TRBJ1-2, with no clear D. CDR3 length: 11 residues. In germline, CDR1 is DFQATT, CDR2 SNEGSKA (reference sequence).

The rearrangement joins TRBV7-9 to TRBJ1-1; tentatively, D is TRBD1 (5 bases). Per the germline V gene, CDR1 is SEHNR and CDR2 is FQNEAQ (reference sequence). The germline V and J ends were trimmed by 0 bases and 8 bases, with 13 bases remaining between them. The CDR3 has 14 amino acids. This CDR3 reads CASSLAARAGEAFF. CDR3 bases: TGTGCCAGCAGCTTAGCGGCCAGGGCGGGGGAAGCTTTCTTT.

The chain employs TRBV30 and TRBJ2-5, with D tentatively TRBD2 (5 bases). Germline V gives CDR1 GTSNPN, CDR2 SVGIG (reference sequence). The V gene lost 5 bases and the J gene lost 1 base, with 11 bases spanning the gap. The CDR3 has 13 amino acids. CDR3 loop: CAWGGLVQETQYF. The CDR3, as DNA: TGTGCCTGGGGAGGACTGGTCCAAGAGACCCAGTACTTC.

For this clone: This sample includes further DNA sequences coding for the same CDR3. The V call is TRBV4-1, the J call TRBJ2-1, with D possibly TRBD2 on 6 matching bases. The CDR3 runs 16 residues. CDR1 and CDR2 from the germline V gene are MGHRA and YSYEKL. V was cut by 1 base and J by 8 bases, with 18 bases left in between. The CDR3 spells CASSQVAGSTVDEQFF. CDR3 sequence (DNA): TGCGCCAGCAGCCAAGTGGCCGGGAGTACGGTCGATGAGCAGTTCTTC.

J is TRBJ1-3 and V is TRBV10-3; D unclear. V dropped 2 bases and J dropped 1 base, with 9 bases sitting between them. CDR3 length: 15 residues. Looked up from germline, CDR1 is ENHRY and CDR2 is SYGVKD. The CDR3 nucleotides read TGTGCCATCAGTGAGATTGGCAGATCTGGAAACACCATATATTTT. The encoded protein is CAISEIGRSGNTIYF.

Written as DNA, the CDR3 is TGCGCCAGCAGTGAGTGGGAAGGGGGACCGTACTTC. It specifies CASSEWEGGPYF. The chain combines TRBV10-2 with TRBJ2-7, with D maybe TRBD1 (6 bases). The germline gives CDR1 WSHSY, CDR2 SAAADI. This CDR3 region has 12 residues. Trimming shortened V by 1 base and J by 12 bases, and 13 bases separated the two germline ends.

The chain recombines TRBV19 with TRBJ1-4, with TRBD1 matching 9 bases. The V and J ends lost 4 bases and 6 bases, in that order; junction bases with no gene match: 9. Germline-derived CDR1 and CDR2 are LNHDA and SQIVND (reference sequence). This CDR3 region has 16 residues. The CDR3 coding sequence is TGTGCCAGTAGTAGTACACCGGGACAGGGCTATGAAAAACTGTTTTTT. It yields the protein CASSSTPGQGYEKLFF.

The J gene is TRBJ2-3, the V gene TRBV19, with 7 bases that match TRBD2. The CDR3 spans 15 residues. Trimming took 5 bases from V and 4 from J; bases not matched to a gene: 9. CDR1 is LNHDA, CDR2 SQIVND, per germline (reference sequence). DNA of the CDR3: TGTGCCAGTAGTCCACTACCTGGGAGGGCAGATACGCAGTATTTT. This translates into CASSPLPGRADTQYF. The full variable domain, rest sourced from reference TRBV19 and TRBJ2-3, is DGGITQSPKYLFRKEGQNVTLSCEQNLNHDAMYWYRQDPGQGLRLIYYSQIVNDFQKGDIAEGYSVSREKKESFPLTVTSAQKNPTAFYLCASSPLPGRADTQYFGPGTRLTVL.

This clone was recorded once. The chain links TRBV6-6 to TRBJ2-1; the match to TRBD2 covers 10 bases. The CDR3 is 12 amino acids. Losses at the gene ends were 8 bases for V and 5 bases for J; bases not matched to a gene: 0. Germline CDR1 is MNHNY and CDR2 is SVGAGI (reference sequence). CDR3 sequence: CASLAGDNEQFF. Here the CDR3 DNA reads TGTGCCAGCCTAGCGGGGGACAATGAGCAGTTCTTC.

Only a few counts were recorded for this clone. CDR3 region: CASSIRRGTDTQYF. Here the CDR3 DNA reads TGTGCCAGTAGTATACGTAGGGGAACAGATACGCAGTATTTT. The V gene is TRBV19, the J gene TRBJ2-3; D is possibly TRBD1 (5 bases). Trimming took 2 bases from V and 3 from J, leaving 9 bases between them. The germline gives CDR1 LNHDA, CDR2 SQIVND (reference sequence). The CDR3 covers 14 residues.

This clone was observed a handful of times. The chain links TRBV6-1 to TRBJ2-1; 8 nucleotides align to TRBD1. Germline V CDR1 and CDR2: MNHNS, SASEGT. V dropped 4 bases and J dropped 10; count of bases not matched to a gene: 3. The CDR3 consists of 12 residues. The CDR3: CASSGTGKEQFF. CDR3 in DNA: TGTGCCAGCAGTGGGACAGGGAAGGAGCAGTTCTTC.

This clone was found once. The chain is built from TRBV29-1 and TRBJ2-2; perhaps TRBD2 as D (6 bases). The ends were cut back, 3 bases at V and 4 bases at J, with 18 bases in the middle. The CDR3 covers 16 residues. CDR1 SQVTM and CDR2 ANQGSEA come from the germline V gene. The CDR3 is CSVEVGDFWSTGELFF. The CDR3 region has the DNA TGCAGCGTTGAGGTCGGGGACTTCTGGTCCACCGGGGAGCTGTTTTTT.

This chain connects TRBV28 to TRBJ1-2; 10 nucleotides agree with TRBD1. V lost 7 bases to trimming and J lost 5 bases; unmatched junction nucleotides: 7. The germline V gene has CDR1 MDHEN and CDR2 SYDVKM. The CDR3 extends over 14 amino acids. The CDR3 sequence is CASIWTGGLYGYTF. The CDR3 DNA reads TGTGCCAGCATCTGGACAGGGGGGCTTTATGGCTACACCTTC.

The V and J genes are TRBV6-1 and TRBJ1-4; 10 bases are a match to TRBD1. Trimming removed 6 bases from V and 7 bases from J; junction bases left unmatched: 5. CDR3 length: 14 residues. CDR1 MNHNS and CDR2 SASEGT come from the germline V gene. The CDR3 DNA reads as TGTGCCAGCAGCTTATGGGACAGGGGTGAAAAACTGTTTTTT. This sequence encodes CASSLWDRGEKLFF.

V gene TRBV7-9 combines with J gene TRBJ2-5; D perhaps matches TRBD1 (7 bases). Germline V gives CDR1 SEHNR, CDR2 FQNEAQ (reference sequence). Trimming removed 7 bases from V and 1 base from J, with 10 bases in between. The CDR3 spans 13 residues. The CDR3 sequence: CASTRDSQETQYF. The CDR3 DNA sequence: TGTGCCAGCACGCGGGACAGCCAAGAGACCCAGTACTTC.

The V gene is TRBV11-2, the J gene TRBJ1-5, with 7 nucleotides matching TRBD1. The length of the CDR3 is 14 residues. Germline trimming cut 4 bases from V and 9 bases from J; bases unmatched to any gene: 9. Germline V gene data show CDR1 as SGHAT and CDR2 as FQNNGV. The CDR3 reads CASSSSTGFGPQHF. The CDR3 DNA is TGTGCCAGCAGCTCATCGACAGGGTTCGGGCCCCAGCATTTT.

The gene calls are TRBV27 and TRBJ2-3, with 14 bases matching TRBD2. J lost 6 bases, V lost 6 bases, and 8 bases had no gene match. The CDR3 spans 16 residues. Looked up from germline, CDR1 is MNHEY and CDR2 is SMNVEV (reference sequence). CDR3 region: CASSLTSGRAGDTQYF. For the CDR3, the DNA is TGTGCCAGCAGCCTGACTAGCGGGAGGGCGGGGGATACGCAGTATTTT.

The chain joins TRBV2 to TRBJ1-2; 9 nucleotides line up with TRBD1. Per the germline V gene, CDR1 is SNHLY and CDR2 is FYNNEI. V lost 2 bases, J lost 0 bases, and 1 base stayed unmatched. This CDR3 comprises 15 residues. CDR3 in amino acids: CASSEWDRANYGYTF. CDR3 DNA sequence: TGTGCCAGCAGTGAATGGGACAGGGCTAACTATGGCTACACCTTC.